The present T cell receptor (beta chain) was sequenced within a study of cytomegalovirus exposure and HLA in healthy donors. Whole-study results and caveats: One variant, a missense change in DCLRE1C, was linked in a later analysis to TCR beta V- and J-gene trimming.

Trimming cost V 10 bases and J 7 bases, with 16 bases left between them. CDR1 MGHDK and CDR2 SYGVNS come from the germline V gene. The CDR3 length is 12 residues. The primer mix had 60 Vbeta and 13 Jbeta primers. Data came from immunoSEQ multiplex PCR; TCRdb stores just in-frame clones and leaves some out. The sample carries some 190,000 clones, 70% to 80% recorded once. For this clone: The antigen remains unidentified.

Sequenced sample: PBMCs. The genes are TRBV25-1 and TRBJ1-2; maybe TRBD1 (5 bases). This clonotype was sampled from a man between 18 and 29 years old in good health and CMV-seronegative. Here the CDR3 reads CATRDSVGGYTF. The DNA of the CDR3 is TGTGCCACCCGAGACAGTGTCGGTGGCTACACCTTC.